This TCR beta chain was retrieved from a study of blood T cell repertoires in COVID-19. About the research overall: Both acute and convalescent COVID-19 samples were obtained from the United States, Italy and Spain. Sample material is recorded as cDNA or gDNA derived from T cells, B-cell-depleted T cells, or PBMCs.

Source study methods: The authors estimated nucleated cell counts from reference gene primer amplification. Repertoires were generated with immunoSEQ multiplex PCR, while TCRdb's copy carries only in-frame clones and drops some. V and J calls and clone size are those listed in that table; D and trimming were worked out from the DNA. The sample records about 35,000 clones, 85% to 90% being singletons. With V trimmed by 4 bases and J by 14 bases, 6 bases remained unmatched. This CDR3 comprises 12 residues. Germline V gene lookup returns CDR1 MNHEY and CDR2 SVGAGI. This clonotype was sampled from a man between 60 and 75 years old with active or convalescent COVID-19. The chain employs TRBV6-5 and TRBJ2-2, with TRBD1 matching over 8 bases. Source material: peripheral blood. This chain's CDR3 is CASSSPGTGLFF. As DNA, the CDR3 is TGTGCCAGCAGTTCCCCCGGGACAGGACTGTTTTTT.